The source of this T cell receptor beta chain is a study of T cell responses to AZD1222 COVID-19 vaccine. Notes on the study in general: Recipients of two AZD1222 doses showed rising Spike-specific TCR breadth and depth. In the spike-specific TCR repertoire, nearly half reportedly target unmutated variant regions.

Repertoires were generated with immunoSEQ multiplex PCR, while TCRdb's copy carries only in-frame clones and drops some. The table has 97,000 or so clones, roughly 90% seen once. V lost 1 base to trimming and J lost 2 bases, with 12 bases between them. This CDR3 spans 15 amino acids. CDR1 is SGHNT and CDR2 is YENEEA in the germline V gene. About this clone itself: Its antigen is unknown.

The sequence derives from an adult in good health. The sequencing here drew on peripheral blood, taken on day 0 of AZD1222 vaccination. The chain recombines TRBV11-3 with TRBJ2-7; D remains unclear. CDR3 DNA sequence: TGTGCCAGCAGCTTAGGGTTTTCAACGACCTACGAGCAGTACTTC. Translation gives CASSLGFSTTYEQYF.